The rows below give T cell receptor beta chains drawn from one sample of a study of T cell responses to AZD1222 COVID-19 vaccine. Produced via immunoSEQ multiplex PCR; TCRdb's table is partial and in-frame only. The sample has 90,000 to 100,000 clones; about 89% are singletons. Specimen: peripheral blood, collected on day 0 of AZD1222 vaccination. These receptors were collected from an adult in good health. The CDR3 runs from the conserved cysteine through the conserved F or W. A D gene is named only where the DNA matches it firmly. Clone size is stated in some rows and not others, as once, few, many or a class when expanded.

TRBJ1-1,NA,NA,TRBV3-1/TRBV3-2,CASRLQGNTEAFF,TGTGCCAGCCGGTTACAGGGGAACACTGAAGCTTTCTTT
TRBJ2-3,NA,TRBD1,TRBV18,CASSPGRQGSTQYF,TGTGCCAGCTCACCCGGAAGACAGGGGAGTACGCAGTATTTT
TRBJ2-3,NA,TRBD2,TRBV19,CASRAGLASDTQYF,TGTGCCAGTAGGGCAGGACTAGCGTCAGATACGCAGTATTTT
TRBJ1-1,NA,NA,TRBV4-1,CASSQLGGHTEAFF,TGCGCCAGCAGCCAGCTTGGGGGGCACACTGAAGCTTTCTTT
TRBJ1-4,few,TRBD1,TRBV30,CAWSAQGPGKLFF,TGTGCCTGGAGTGCACAGGGGCCAGGAAAACTGTTTTTT
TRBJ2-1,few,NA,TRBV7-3,CASSLGGGLFNEQFF,TGTGCCAGCAGCTTAGGCGGGGGCCTCTTCAATGAGCAGTTCTTC
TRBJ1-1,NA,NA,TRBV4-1,CASSQESWTVENTEAFF,TGCGCCAGCAGCCAAGAATCATGGACAGTCGAGAACACTGAAGCTTTCTTT
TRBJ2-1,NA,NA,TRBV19,CASSIKGFDEQFF,TGTGCCAGTAGTATAAAAGGGTTCGATGAGCAGTTCTTC
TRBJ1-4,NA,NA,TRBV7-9,CASSLSGNEKLFF,TGTGCCAGCAGCTTATCCGGAAATGAAAAACTGTTTTTT
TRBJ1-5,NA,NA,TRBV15,CATSPRAGSQPQHF,TGTGCCACCAGCCCTCGGGCAGGGAGCCAGCCCCAGCATTTT
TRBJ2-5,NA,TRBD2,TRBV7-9,CASSLASGGAKTQYF,TGTGCCAGCAGCTTAGCTAGCGGGGGGGCAAAGACCCAGTACTTC
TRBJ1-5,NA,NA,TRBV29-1,CSGAPPGDSNQPQHF,TGCAGCGGCGCACCCCCCGGGGACAGCAATCAGCCCCAGCATTTT
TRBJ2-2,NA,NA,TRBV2,CASSSEGLGTGELFF,TGTGCCAGCAGTTCGGAAGGACTCGGCACCGGGGAGCTGTTTTTT
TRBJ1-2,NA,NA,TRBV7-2,CASRGLRDLFGYTF,TGTGCCAGCAGGGGACTTAGGGATCTGTTTGGCTACACCTTC
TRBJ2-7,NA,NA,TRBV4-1,CASSQGITGTHEQYF,TGCGCCAGCAGCCAGGGAATCACAGGGACCCACGAGCAGTACTTC
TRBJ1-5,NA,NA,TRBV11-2,CASSSSLVSNQPQHF,TGTGCCAGCAGCTCCTCGTTGGTGTCGAATCAGCCCCAGCATTTT
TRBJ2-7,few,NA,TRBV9,CASSVDGEPYEQYF,TGTGCCAGCAGCGTAGACGGGGAACCCTACGAGCAGTACTTC
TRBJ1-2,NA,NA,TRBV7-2,CASSLEGHGTITF,TGTGCCAGCAGCTTAGAGGGGCACGGGACCATAACCTTC
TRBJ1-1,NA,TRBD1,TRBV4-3,CASTIQGVGTEAFF,TGCGCCAGCACCATTCAGGGGGTAGGGACTGAAGCTTTCTTT
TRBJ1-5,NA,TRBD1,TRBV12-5,CASGLGQGVGQPQHF,TGTGCTAGTGGTTTGGGACAGGGGGTGGGACAGCCCCAGCATTTT
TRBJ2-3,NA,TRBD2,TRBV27,CASTFSGGGDTQYF,TGTGCCAGCACCTTTAGCGGGGGGGGAGATACGCAGTATTTT
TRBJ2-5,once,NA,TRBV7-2,CASRPPGSIQETQYF,TGTGCCAGCAGACCACCGGGCAGCATCCAAGAGACCCAGTACTTC